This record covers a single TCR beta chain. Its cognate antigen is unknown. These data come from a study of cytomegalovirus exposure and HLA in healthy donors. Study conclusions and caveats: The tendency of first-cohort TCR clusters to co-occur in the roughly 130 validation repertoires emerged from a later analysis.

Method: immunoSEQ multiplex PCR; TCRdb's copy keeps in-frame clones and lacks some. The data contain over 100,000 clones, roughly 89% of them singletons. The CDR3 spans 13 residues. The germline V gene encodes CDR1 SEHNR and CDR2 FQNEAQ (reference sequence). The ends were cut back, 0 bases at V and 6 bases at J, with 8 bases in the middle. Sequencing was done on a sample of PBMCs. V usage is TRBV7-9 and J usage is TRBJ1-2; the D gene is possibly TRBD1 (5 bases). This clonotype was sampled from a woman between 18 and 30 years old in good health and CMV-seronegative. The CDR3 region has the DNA TGTGCCAGCAGCTTAGCATCGGGGGATGGCTACACCTTC. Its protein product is CASSLASGDGYTF.